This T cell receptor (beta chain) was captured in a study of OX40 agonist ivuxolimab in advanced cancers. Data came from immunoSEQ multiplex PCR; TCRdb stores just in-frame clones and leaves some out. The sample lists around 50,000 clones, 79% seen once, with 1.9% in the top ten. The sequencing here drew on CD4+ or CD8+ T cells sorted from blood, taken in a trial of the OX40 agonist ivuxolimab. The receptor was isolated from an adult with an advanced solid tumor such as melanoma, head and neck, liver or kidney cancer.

CDR3 in DNA: TGTGCCAGGTCCCGGTTGAACACTGAAGCTTTCTTT. Translated, it gives CARSRLNTEAFF. V usage is TRBV2 and J usage is TRBJ1-1; D call uncertain. V was clipped by 9 bases and J by 0 bases, with 8 bases between them. Germline loops: CDR1 SNHLY, CDR2 FYNNEI. This CDR3 contains 12 residues. Drawing the rest from reference TRBV2 and TRBJ1-1, the complete variable domain is EPEVTQTPSHQVTQMGQEVILRCVPISNHLYFYWYRQILGQKVEFLVSFYNNEISEKSEIFDDQFSVERPDGSNFTLKIRSTKLEDSAMYFCARSRLNTEAFFGQGTRLTVV.